The 12 T cell receptor beta chains presented below share a single source sample, sequenced in a study of immune evolution from preneoplasia to lung adenocarcinoma. Produced via immunoSEQ multiplex PCR; TCRdb's table is partial and in-frame only. The sample holds about 6,300 clones, 76% seen once. The sample was FFPE minimally invasive lung adenocarcinoma tissue. The origin of the receptors is a person aged 55-79 years with lung adenocarcinoma.

This clone appeared a few times. V gene TRBV29-1 combines with J gene TRBJ2-7, with TRBD2 matching 11 bases. V shed 4 bases, J shed 0 bases, and the junction held 20 bases outside the gene matches. CDR1 is SQVTM and CDR2 is ANQGSEA in the germline V gene. CDR3 length equals 20 residues. The CDR3 region has the DNA TGCAGCGTTGTTGGAGGAGACGTGGGACTAGCGGATTCGAGCTCCTACGAGCAGTACTTC. Its protein is CSVVGGDVGLADSSSYEQYF.

This clone was recorded once. The chain combines TRBV7-8 with TRBJ2-1; D remains ambiguous. The CDR3 is 14 residues long. CDR1 is SGHVS, CDR2 FQNEAQ, per germline. V was clipped by 5 bases and J by 5 bases, with 13 bases between them. CDR3 residues: CASSPQQRNNEQFF. CDR3 in DNA: TGTGCCAGCAGCCCCCAGCAGAGGAACAATGAGCAGTTCTTC.

The V call is TRBV7-9, the J call TRBJ2-4, with no clear D. CDR3 size: 13 residues. V was shortened by 5 bases and J by 3 bases, with 8 bases between the two germline ends. Germline V gene sequence: CDR1 SEHNR, CDR2 FQNEAQ (reference sequence). CDR3 region: CASSQFGKNIQYF. CDR3 sequence (DNA): TGTGCCAGCAGCCAGTTTGGCAAAAACATTCAGTACTTC.

The chain combines TRBV11-2 with TRBJ1-3, with a possible D match to TRBD1 (5 bases). The V and J ends lost 3 bases and 0 bases respectively, with 12 bases between them. The CDR3 is 16 residues long. Germline V gene sequence: CDR1 SGHAT, CDR2 FQNNGV. CDR3 sequence: CASSLAGLDSGNTIYF. CDR3 coding DNA: TGTGCCAGCAGCTTGGCAGGGCTGGACTCTGGAAACACCATATATTTT.

V gene TRBV9 combines with J gene TRBJ2-5, with no clear D. This CDR3 contains 13 residues. V gave up 4 bases and J gave up 5 bases, with 12 bases separating them. The V gene's germline CDR1 is SGDLS and CDR2 YYNGEE. The CDR3 here is CASSPESKETQYF. The CDR3 nucleotides read TGTGCCAGCAGCCCTGAGTCTAAGGAGACCCAGTACTTC.

The genes are TRBV6-5 and TRBJ2-7; tentatively, D is TRBD1 (6 bases). CDR1 is MNHEY and CDR2 is SVGAGI in the germline V gene. Trimming shortened V by 5 bases and J by 5 bases, and 19 bases separated the two germline ends. This CDR3 contains 15 residues. CDR3 bases: TGTGCCAGCAGTAGCCGACAATCCCAGGGGAACGAGCAGTACTTC. Its protein product is CASSSRQSQGNEQYF.

The V call is TRBV29-1, the J call TRBJ2-2; D is undetermined. Between the trimmed V and J ends, which lost 2 bases and 0 bases, there was a span of 4 bases. The CDR3 extends over 13 amino acids. Germline CDR1 is SQVTM and CDR2 is ANQGSEA. The DNA for the CDR3 is TGCAGCGTTGAACCCGCGAACACCGGGGAGCTGTTTTTT. It encodes CSVEPANTGELFF.

This clone was counted only a few times. The chain links TRBV6-1 to TRBJ1-2, with unresolved D. There are 15 residues in the CDR3. The germline gives CDR1 MNHNS, CDR2 SASEGT. Trimming pared 0 bases from V and 3 bases from J, leaving 11 bases between. The CDR3 nucleotides are TGTGCCAGCAGTGAAGCGTCAGGCTCCCACTATGGCTACACCTTC. Translated, it gives CASSEASGSHYGYTF.

V gene TRBV30 combines with J gene TRBJ1-5; no definite D call. Germline V gives CDR1 GTSNPN, CDR2 SVGIG (reference sequence). The V gene lost 3 bases and the J gene lost 9 bases, with 15 bases spanning the gap. This CDR3 contains 13 residues. The CDR3 here is CAWSHSSRTPQHF. CDR3 nucleotides: TGTGCCTGGAGCCACTCGTCCCGGACGCCCCAGCATTTT.

The CDR3 DNA reads TGTGCCAGCAGTGTGACTCAATTGGGAGAAAAACTGTTTTTT. It codes for CASSVTQLGEKLFF. V is TRBV28 and J is TRBJ1-4; D gene unclear. This CDR3 has 14 amino acids. The germline V gene has CDR1 MDHEN and CDR2 SYDVKM. Deletions cut 5 bases from V and 8 bases from J, with 15 bases between.

The rearrangement links TRBV5-1 to TRBJ2-7; 7 bases are a match to TRBD1. Looked up from germline, CDR1 is SGHRS and CDR2 is YFSETQ. This CDR3 contains 13 residues. The ends lost 4 bases at V and 5 bases at J; junction bases unmatched: 6. DNA for the CDR3: TGCGCCAGCAGCGTGACAGGGACCCACGAGCAGTACTTC. Amino acids: CASSVTGTHEQYF.

This chain uses TRBV6-5 with TRBJ1-3; D uncertain. The CDR3 is 12 residues long. CDR1 is MNHEY and CDR2 is SVGAGI in the germline V gene. Deletions cut 6 bases from V and 0 bases from J, with 3 bases between. In DNA form, the CDR3 reads TGTGCCAGCAGAGACTCTGGAAACACCATATATTTT. It specifies CASRDSGNTIYF.